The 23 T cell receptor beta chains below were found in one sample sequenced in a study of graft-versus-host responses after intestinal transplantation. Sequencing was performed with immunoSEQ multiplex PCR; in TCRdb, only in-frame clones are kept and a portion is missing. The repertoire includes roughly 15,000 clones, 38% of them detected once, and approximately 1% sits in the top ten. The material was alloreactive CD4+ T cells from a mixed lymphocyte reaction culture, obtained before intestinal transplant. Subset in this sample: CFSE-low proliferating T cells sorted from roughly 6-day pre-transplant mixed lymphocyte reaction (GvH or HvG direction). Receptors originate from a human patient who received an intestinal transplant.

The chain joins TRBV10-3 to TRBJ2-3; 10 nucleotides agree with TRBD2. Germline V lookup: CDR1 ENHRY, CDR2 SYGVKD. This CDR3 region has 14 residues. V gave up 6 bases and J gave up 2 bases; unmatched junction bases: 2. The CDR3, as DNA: TGTGCCATCAGGCTAGCGGGGGACACAGATACGCAGTATTTT. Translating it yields CAIRLAGDTDTQYF.

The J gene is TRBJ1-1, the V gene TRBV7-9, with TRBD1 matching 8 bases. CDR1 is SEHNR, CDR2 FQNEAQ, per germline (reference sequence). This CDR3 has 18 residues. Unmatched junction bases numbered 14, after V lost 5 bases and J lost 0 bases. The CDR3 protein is CASSVTGVGRVMNTEAFF. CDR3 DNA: TGTGCCAGCAGCGTGACAGGGGTCGGCCGTGTAATGAACACTGAAGCTTTCTTT. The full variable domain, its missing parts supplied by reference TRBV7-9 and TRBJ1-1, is DTGVSQNPRHKITKRGQNVTFRCDPISEHNRLYWYRQTLGQGPEFLTYFQNEAQLEKSRLLSDRFSAERPKGSFSTLEIQRTEQGDSAMYLCASSVTGVGRVMNTEAFFGQGTRLTVV.

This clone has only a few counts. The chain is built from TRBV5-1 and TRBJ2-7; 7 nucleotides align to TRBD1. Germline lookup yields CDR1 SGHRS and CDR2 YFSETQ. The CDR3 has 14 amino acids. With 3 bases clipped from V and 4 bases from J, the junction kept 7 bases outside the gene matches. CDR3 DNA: TGCGCCAGCAGCTCCCCGCAGGGGGAGTACGAGCAGTACTTC. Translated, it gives CASSSPQGEYEQYF.

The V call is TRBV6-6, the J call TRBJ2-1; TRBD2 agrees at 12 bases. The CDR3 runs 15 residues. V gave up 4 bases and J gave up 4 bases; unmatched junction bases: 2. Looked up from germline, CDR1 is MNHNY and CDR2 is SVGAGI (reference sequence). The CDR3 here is CASSSGLAGYNEQFF. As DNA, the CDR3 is TGTGCCAGCAGTTCCGGACTAGCGGGGTACAATGAGCAGTTCTTC.

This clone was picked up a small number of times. In nucleotides, the CDR3 is TGTGCCAGTACCCTGGACAGCAGAGCTTTCTTT. It encodes CASTLDSRAFF. The chain has TRBV19 and TRBJ1-1; perhaps TRBD1 as D (6 bases). Deletions cut 7 bases from V and 10 bases from J, with 13 bases between. This CDR3 region has 11 residues. Germline CDR1 is LNHDA and CDR2 is SQIVND (reference sequence).

The CDR3 DNA follows: TGTGCCAGTAGTGCGACAGCCGGGAGGGCCCAGTACTTC. It is translated as CASSATAGRAQYF. The V call is TRBV19, the J call TRBJ2-5; the match to TRBD2 covers 8 bases. Germline trimming cut 5 bases from V and 9 bases from J; bases unmatched to any gene: 8. Germline values: CDR1 LNHDA, CDR2 SQIVND (reference sequence). The length of the CDR3 is 13 residues.

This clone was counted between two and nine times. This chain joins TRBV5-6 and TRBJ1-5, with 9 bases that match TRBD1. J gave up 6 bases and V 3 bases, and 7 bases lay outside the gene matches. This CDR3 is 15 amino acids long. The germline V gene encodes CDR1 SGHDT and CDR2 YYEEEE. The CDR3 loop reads CASSSGTGRSQPQHF. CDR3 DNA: TGTGCCAGCAGCTCGGGGACAGGGAGGAGTCAGCCCCAGCATTTT.

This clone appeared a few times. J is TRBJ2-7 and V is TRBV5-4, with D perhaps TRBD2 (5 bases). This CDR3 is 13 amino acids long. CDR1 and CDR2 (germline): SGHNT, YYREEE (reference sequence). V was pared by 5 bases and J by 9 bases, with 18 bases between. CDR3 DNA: TGTGCCAGCAGTTCGGAAGGACTTACCGGGCAGTACTTC. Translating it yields CASSSEGLTGQYF.

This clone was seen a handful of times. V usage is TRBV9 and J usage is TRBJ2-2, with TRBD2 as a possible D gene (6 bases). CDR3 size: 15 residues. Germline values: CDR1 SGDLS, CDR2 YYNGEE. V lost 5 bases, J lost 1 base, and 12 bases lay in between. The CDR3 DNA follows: TGTGCCAGCAGAGGACCGGGACTGAACACCGGGGAGCTGTTTTTT. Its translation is CASRGPGLNTGELFF.

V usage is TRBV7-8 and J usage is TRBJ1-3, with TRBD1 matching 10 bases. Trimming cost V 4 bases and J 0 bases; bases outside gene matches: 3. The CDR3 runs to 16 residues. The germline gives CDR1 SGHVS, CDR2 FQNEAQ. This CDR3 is CASSSRTGGSGNTIYF. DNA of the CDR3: TGTGCCAGCAGCTCCAGGACAGGGGGCTCTGGAAACACCATATATTTT.

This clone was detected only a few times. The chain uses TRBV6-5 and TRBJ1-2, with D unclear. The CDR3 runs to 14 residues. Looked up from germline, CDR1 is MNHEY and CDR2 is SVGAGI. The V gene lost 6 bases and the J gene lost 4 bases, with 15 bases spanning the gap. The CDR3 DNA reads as TGTGCCAGCAGCCCCAATTATAATAGCTATGGCTACACCTTC. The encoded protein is CASSPNYNSYGYTF.

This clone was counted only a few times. The CDR3, as DNA: TGTGCCAGCAGCTCCCATGTCCTAGCGGGGGGTTACAATGAGCAGTTCTTC. Protein product: CASSSHVLAGGYNEQFF. V and J are TRBV7-2 and TRBJ2-1; 11 nucleotides match TRBD2. Germline lookup yields CDR1 SGHTA and CDR2 FQGNSA. J lost 4 bases, V lost 4 bases, and 9 bases had no gene match. This CDR3 comprises 17 residues. The whole variable domain, remainder taken from reference TRBV7-2 and TRBJ2-1, is GAGVSQSPSNKVTEKGKDVELRCDPISGHTALYWYRQSLGQGLEFLIYFQGNSAPDKSGLPSDRFSAERTGGSVSTLTIQRTQQEDSAVYLCASSSHVLAGGYNEQFFGPGTRLTVL.

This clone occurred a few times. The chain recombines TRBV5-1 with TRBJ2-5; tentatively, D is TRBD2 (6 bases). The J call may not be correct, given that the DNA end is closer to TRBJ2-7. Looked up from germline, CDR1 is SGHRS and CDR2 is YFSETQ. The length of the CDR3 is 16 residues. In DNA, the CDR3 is TGCGCCAGCAGCTCGACCGGGGGAGCCTTCTCCTACGAGCAGTACTTC. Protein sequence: CASSSTGGAFSYEQYF.

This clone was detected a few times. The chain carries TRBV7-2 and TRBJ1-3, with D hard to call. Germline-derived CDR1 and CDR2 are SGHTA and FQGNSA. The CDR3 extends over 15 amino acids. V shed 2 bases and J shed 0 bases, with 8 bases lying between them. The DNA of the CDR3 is TGTGCCAGCAGCTTATTCGGGAACTCTGGAAACACCATATATTTT. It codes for CASSLFGNSGNTIYF.

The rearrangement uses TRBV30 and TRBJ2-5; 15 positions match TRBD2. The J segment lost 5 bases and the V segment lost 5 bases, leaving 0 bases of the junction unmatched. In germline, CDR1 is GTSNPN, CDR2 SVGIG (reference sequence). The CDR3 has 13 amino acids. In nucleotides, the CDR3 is TGTGCCTGGGGGACTAGCGGGGGGGAGACCCAGTACTTC. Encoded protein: CAWGTSGGETQYF.

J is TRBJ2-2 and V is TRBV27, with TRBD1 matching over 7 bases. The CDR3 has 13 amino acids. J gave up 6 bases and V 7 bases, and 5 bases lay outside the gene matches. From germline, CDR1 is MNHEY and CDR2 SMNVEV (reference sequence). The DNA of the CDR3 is TGTGCCAGCACTAACAGGGGAGCCGGGGAGCTGTTTTTT. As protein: CASTNRGAGELFF.

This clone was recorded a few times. The CDR3 spells CASSPGTGGDYGYTF. The CDR3 region has the DNA TGTGCCAGCTCACCGGGGACAGGGGGGGACTATGGCTACACCTTC. J is TRBJ1-2 and V is TRBV18; 11 nucleotides agree with TRBD1. CDR3 length: 15 amino acids. Germline CDR1 and CDR2: KGHSH and LQKENI. Unmatched junction bases numbered 3, after V lost 3 bases and J lost 3 bases.

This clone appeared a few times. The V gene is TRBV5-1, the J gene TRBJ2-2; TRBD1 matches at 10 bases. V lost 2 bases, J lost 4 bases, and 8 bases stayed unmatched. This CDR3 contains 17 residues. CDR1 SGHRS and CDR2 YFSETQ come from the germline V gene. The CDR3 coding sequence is TGCGCCAGCAGCTTAGTGGATTGGACAGGGGGCACCGGGGAGCTGTTTTTT. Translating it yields CASSLVDWTGGTGELFF.

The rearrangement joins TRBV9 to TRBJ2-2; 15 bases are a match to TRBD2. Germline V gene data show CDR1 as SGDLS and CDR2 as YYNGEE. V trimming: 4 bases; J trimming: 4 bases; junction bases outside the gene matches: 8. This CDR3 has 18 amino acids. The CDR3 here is CASSHGLAGGRGTGELFF. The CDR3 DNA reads TGTGCCAGCAGCCATGGACTAGCGGGGGGGCGAGGCACCGGGGAGCTGTTTTTT.

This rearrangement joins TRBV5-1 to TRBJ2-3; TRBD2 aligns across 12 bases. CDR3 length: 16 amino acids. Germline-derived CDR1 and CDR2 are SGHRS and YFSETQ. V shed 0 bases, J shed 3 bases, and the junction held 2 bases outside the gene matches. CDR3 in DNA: TGCGCCAGCAGCTTGGGACTAGCGGGGGAAACAGATACGCAGTATTTT. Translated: CASSLGLAGETDTQYF.

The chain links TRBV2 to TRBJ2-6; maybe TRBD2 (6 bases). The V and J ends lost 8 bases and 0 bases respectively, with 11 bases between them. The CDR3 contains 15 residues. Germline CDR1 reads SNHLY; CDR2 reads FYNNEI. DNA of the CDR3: TGTGCCAGCCGGGACGGGAGCTCTGGGGCCAACGTCCTGACTTTC. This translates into CASRDGSSGANVLTF.

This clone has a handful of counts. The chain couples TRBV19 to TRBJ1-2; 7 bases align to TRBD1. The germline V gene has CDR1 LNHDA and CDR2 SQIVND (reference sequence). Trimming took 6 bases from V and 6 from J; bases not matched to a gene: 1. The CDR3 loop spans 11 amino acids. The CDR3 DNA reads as TGTGCCAGTAGACAGGGGAATGGCTACACCTTC. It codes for CASRQGNGYTF.

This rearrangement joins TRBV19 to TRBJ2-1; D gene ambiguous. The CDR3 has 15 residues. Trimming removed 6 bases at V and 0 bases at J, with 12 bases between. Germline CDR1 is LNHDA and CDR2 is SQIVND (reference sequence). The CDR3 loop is CASRVTDSSYNEQFF. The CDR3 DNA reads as TGTGCCAGTAGAGTTACAGATAGCTCCTACAATGAGCAGTTCTTC.